A single sample gave rise to the 9 T cell receptor beta chains below, sequenced in a study of T cell responses to AZD1222 COVID-19 vaccine (dated by TCRdb to the early 2020s). Reading the label with the study, this specimen's time point is: about 28 days (+/-7) after the second vaccine dose. Interpreted using the paper, the treatment or condition label stands for: meningococcal conjugate vaccine given as trial control. Receptors were amplified or captured by the immunoSEQ multiplex PCR assay. The clones in this table, taken by TCRdb from immuneACCESS, are in-frame only. Not every clone is retained; where verified, under half of the shortfall comes from an unresolved V gene, and the cause of the rest is unknown. Here the sample has around 130,000 clones; about 93% occur a single time. Around 3.8% of the sample is held by the ten biggest clonotypes. The sequences come from peripheral blood, collected 28 days after the second dose of the MenACWY control vaccine. Source of these receptors: an adult who received the MenACWY meningococcal vaccine as a control.

The chain couples TRBV5-5 to TRBJ2-7; D is ambiguous. This CDR3 comprises 12 residues. Trimming took 0 bases from V and 5 from J, leaving 6 bases between them. Germline CDR1 reads SGHKS; CDR2 reads YYEKEE (reference sequence). Here the CDR3 reads CASSLAGNEQYV. CDR3 bases: TGTGCCAGCAGCTTGGCTGGTAACGAGCAGTACGTC.

The chain carries TRBV7-9 and TRBJ2-5; tentatively, D is TRBD1 or TRBD2 (6 bases each). Trimming pared 0 bases from V and 1 base from J, leaving 18 bases between. In germline, CDR1 is SEHNR, CDR2 FQNEAQ (reference sequence). The CDR3 consists of 18 residues. The chain's CDR3 is CASSLAHGGRVSQETQYF. CDR3 DNA: TGTGCCAGCAGCTTAGCGCATGGGGGGCGCGTATCCCAAGAGACCCAGTACTTC.

This clone was observed a single time. As DNA, the CDR3 is TGTGCCTACAGGGAGTCCGGGGCCAACGTCCTGACTTTC. Translation: CAYRESGANVLTF. The chain recombines TRBV30 with TRBJ2-6; tentatively, D is TRBD1 (6 bases). The CDR3 loop spans 13 amino acids. Looked up from germline, CDR1 is GTSNPN and CDR2 is SVGIG (reference sequence). V was shortened by 7 bases and J by 4 bases, with 11 bases between the two germline ends.

This chain joins TRBV7-2 and TRBJ2-3, with 7 nucleotides matching TRBD2. Losses at the gene ends were 10 bases for V and 5 bases for J; bases not matched to a gene: 9. CDR1 and CDR2 (germline): SGHTA, FQGNSA. This CDR3 is 13 amino acids long. CDR3 coding DNA: TGTGCCACAGCATCGCGGGGGAAAGATACGCAGTATTTT. Encoded protein: CATASRGKDTQYF.

The V gene is TRBV12-3 or TRBV12-4, the J gene TRBJ1-2; D is possibly TRBD1 (5 bases). The CDR3 has 13 amino acids. Trimming stripped 2 bases from V and 8 bases from J, with 12 bases between. CDR3: CASSLWGHKGYTF. In nucleotides, the CDR3 is TGTGCCAGCAGTTTATGGGGCCACAAGGGCTACACCTTC.

V usage is TRBV18 and J usage is TRBJ1-1; tentative D call: TRBD1 (6 bases). The germline gives CDR1 KGHSH, CDR2 LQKENI. With 2 bases removed from V and 2 bases from J, the gap between germline ends came to 9 bases. The CDR3 runs 14 residues. The CDR3 sequence: CASSPTGLNTEAFF. The CDR3 DNA follows: TGTGCCAGCTCACCAACAGGGCTAAACACTGAAGCTTTCTTT.

The chain couples TRBV27 to TRBJ1-6; possible D gene TRBD1, 6 bases. The CDR3 is 14 amino acids. Trimming stripped 5 bases from V and 9 bases from J, with 14 bases between. Germline V gives CDR1 MNHEY, CDR2 SMNVEV (reference sequence). CDR3 in amino acids: CASSTRGVGSPLHF. As DNA, the CDR3 is TGTGCCAGCAGTACTAGGGGGGTGGGTTCACCCCTCCACTTT.

This chain uses TRBV6-2 or TRBV6-3 with TRBJ2-7, with TRBD2 identical over 7 bases. J gave up 7 bases and V 5 bases, and 14 bases lay outside the gene matches. The V gene's germline CDR1 is MNHEY and CDR2 SVGEGT. This CDR3 is 15 amino acids long. The CDR3 loop reads CASSGRDYSRGEQYV. The DNA of the CDR3 is TGTGCCAGCAGTGGCAGGGACTACTCGAGGGGTGAGCAGTACGTC.

The CDR3 nucleotides are TGCGCCAGCAGCCAAGTTCCAACAGGGGGCTACGAGCAGTACGTC. This gives the protein CASSQVPTGGYEQYV. The rearrangement links TRBV4-3 to TRBJ2-7; 8 bases are shared with TRBD1. Losses at the gene ends were 1 base for V and 3 bases for J; bases not matched to a gene: 5. CDR1 and CDR2 (germline): LGHNA, YSLEER. This CDR3 spans 15 amino acids.